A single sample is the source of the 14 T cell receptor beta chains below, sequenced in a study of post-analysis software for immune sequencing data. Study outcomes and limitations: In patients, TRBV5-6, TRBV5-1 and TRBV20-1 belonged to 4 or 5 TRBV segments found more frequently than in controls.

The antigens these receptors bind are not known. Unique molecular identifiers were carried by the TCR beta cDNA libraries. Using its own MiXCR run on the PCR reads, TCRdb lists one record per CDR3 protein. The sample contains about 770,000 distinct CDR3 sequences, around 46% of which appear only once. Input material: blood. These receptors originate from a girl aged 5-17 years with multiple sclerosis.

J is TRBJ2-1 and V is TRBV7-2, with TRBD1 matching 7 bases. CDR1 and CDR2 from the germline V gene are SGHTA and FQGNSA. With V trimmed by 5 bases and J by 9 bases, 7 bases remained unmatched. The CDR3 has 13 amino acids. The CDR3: CASSLGQAVEQFF. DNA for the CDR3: TGTGCCAGCAGCCTCGGACAGGCGGTTGAGCAGTTCTTC.

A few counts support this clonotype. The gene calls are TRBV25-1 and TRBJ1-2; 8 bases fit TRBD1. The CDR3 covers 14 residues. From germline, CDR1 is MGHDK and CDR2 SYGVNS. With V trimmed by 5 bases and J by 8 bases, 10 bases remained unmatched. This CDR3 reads CASSFPGQGRGYTF. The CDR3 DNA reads TGTGCCAGCAGTTTCCCCGGACAGGGAAGAGGCTACACCTTC.

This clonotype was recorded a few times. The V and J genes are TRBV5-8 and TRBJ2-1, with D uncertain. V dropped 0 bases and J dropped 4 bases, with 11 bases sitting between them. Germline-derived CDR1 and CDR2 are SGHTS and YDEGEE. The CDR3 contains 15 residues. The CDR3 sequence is CASSLALRTYNEQFF. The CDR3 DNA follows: TGTGCCAGCAGCTTGGCCCTACGAACTTACAATGAGCAGTTCTTC.

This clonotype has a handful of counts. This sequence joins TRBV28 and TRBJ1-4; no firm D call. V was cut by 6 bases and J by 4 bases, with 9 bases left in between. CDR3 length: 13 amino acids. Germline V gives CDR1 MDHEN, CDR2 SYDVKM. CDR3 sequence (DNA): TGTGCCAGCAGATTGTGGCTTAATGAAAAACTGTTTTTT. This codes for CASRLWLNEKLFF.

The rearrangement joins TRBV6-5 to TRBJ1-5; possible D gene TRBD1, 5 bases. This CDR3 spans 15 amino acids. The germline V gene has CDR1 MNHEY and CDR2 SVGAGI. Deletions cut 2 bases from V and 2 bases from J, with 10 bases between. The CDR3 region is CASSYRGSGNQPQHF. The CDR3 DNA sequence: TGTGCCAGCAGTTACCGGGGCTCGGGCAATCAGCCCCAGCATTTT.

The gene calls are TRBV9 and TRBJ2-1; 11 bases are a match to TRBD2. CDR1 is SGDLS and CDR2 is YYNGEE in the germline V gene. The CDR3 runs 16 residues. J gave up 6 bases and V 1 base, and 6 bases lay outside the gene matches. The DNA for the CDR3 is TGTGCCAGCAGCGTAACGGGACTAGCGGAGAGCAATGAGCAGTTCTTC. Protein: CASSVTGLAESNEQFF.

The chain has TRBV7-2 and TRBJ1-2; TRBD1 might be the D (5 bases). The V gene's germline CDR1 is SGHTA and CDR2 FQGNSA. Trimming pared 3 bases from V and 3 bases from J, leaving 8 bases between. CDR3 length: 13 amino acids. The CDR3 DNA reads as TGTGCCAGCAGCTTTGGGGCCTACTATGGCTACACCTTC. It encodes CASSFGAYYGYTF. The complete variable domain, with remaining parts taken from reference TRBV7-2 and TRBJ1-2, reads GAGVSQSPSNKVTEKGKDVELRCDPISGHTALYWYRQSLGQGLEFLIYFQGNSAPDKSGLPSDRFSAERTGGSVSTLTIQRTQQEDSAVYLCASSFGAYYGYTFGSGTRLTVV.

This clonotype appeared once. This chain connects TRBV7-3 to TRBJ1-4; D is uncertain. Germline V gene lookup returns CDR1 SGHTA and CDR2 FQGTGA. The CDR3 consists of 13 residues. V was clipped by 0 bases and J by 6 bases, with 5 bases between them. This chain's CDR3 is CASSLTPHEKLFF. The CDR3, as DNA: TGTGCCAGCAGCTTAACACCCCATGAAAAACTGTTTTTT.

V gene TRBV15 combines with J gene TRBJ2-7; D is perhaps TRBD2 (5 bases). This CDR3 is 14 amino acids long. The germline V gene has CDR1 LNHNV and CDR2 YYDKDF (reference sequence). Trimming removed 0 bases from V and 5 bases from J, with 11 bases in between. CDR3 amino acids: CATSRDAGGDEQYF. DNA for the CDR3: TGTGCCACCAGCAGAGATGCAGGAGGAGACGAGCAGTACTTC.

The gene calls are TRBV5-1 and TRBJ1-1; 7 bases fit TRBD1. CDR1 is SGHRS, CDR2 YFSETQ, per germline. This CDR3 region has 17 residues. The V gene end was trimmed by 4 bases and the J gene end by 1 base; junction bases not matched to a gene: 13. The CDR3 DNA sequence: TGCGCCAGCAGCCCCCATCTAGGGGGCGCCGGGAACACTGAAGCTTTCTTT. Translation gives CASSPHLGGAGNTEAFF.

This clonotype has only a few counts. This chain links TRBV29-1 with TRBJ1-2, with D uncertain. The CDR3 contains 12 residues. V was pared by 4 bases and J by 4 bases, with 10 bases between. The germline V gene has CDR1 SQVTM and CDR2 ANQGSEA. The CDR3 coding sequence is TGCAGCGTTGTAACTGGGATCTATGGCTACACCTTC. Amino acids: CSVVTGIYGYTF.

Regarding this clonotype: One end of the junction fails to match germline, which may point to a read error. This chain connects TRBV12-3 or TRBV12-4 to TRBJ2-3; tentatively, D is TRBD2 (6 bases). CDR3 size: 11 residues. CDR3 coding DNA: TGTGCCAGCCTTAGCGGAGATGCGCAGTATTTT. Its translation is CASLSGDAQYF.

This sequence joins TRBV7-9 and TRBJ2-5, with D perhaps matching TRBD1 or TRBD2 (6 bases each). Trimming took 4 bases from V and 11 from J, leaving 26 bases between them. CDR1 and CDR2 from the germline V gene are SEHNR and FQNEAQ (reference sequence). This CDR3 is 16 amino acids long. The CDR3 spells CASSSTSGATYNLQYF. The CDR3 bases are TGTGCCAGCAGCTCCACCTCGGGGGCCACCTATAATTTACAGTACTTC.

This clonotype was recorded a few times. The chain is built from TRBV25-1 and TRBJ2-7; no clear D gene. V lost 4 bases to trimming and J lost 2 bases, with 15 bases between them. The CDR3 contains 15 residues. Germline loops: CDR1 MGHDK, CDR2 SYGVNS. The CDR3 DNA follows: TGTGCCAGCAGTGGGATCGCCTCCCCACCCTACGAGCAGTACTTC. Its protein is CASSGIASPPYEQYF.